Below, 26 T cell receptor beta chains from the same sample are listed, as sequenced in a study of shared clonotypes between healthy human individuals. Assay: immunoSEQ multiplex PCR; the TCRdb copy retains only in-frame clones and omits some. Among about 2 million clones listed, approximately 95% were seen once. CD8 cells regarded as naive lacked CD45RO, were positively chosen for CCR7, and omitted terminally differentiated effector memory CD45RA+ cells. Sequenced sample: naive CD8+ T cells sorted from blood. The receptor source for this set is a man between 18 and 29 years old in good health.

V is TRBV28 and J is TRBJ1-4; 10 bases fit TRBD1. V gave up 6 bases and J gave up 8 bases; unmatched junction bases: 9. Germline CDR1 is MDHEN and CDR2 is SYDVKM. The CDR3 is 15 amino acids. CDR3 sequence reads: CASRPGTGVIEKLFF. CDR3 DNA: TGTGCCAGCAGGCCCGGGACAGGGGTAATCGAAAAACTGTTTTTT.

The chain couples TRBV27 to TRBJ2-7, with D hard to call. The CDR3 spans 13 residues. The V and J ends lost 5 bases and 5 bases respectively, with 13 bases between them. Per germline, CDR1 MNHEY and CDR2 SMNVEV (reference sequence). CDR3 DNA: TGTGCCAGCAGTCACTCACGGTGGCACGAGCAGTACTTC. Its protein product is CASSHSRWHEQYF.

The chain joins TRBV11-2 to TRBJ1-1; tentatively, D is TRBD1 (5 bases). Germline CDR1 and CDR2: SGHAT and FQNNGV. V dropped 6 bases and J dropped 11 bases, with 16 bases sitting between them. CDR3 size: 12 residues. The CDR3 here is CASRTGAGGAFF. The CDR3 DNA sequence: TGTGCCAGCAGAACCGGGGCTGGGGGTGCTTTCTTT.

V and J are TRBV9 and TRBJ2-5; D is uncertain. Germline V gene data show CDR1 as SGDLS and CDR2 as YYNGEE. The germline V and J ends were trimmed by 0 bases and 5 bases, with 8 bases remaining between them. There are 13 residues in the CDR3. The CDR3 DNA is TGTGCCAGCAGCGTAGGAAATCTGGAGACCCAGTACTTC. Translating gives CASSVGNLETQYF. Filled out from reference TRBV9 and TRBJ2-5, the complete variable domain reads DSGVTQTPKHLITATGQRVTLRCSPRSGDLSVYWYQQSLDQGLQFLIQYYNGEERAKGNILERFSAQQFPDLHSELNLSSLELGDSALYFCASSVGNLETQYFGPGTRLLVL.

The genes are TRBV11-2 and TRBJ2-5, with 10 bases fitting TRBD2. Germline values: CDR1 SGHAT, CDR2 FQNNGV. This CDR3 is 16 amino acids long. V lost 8 bases and J lost 1; bases outside the gene matches: 10. The CDR3 DNA reads as TGTGCCAGCTCTCATGAGGCTAGCGGGGGCCAAGAGACCCAGTACTTC. Protein product: CASSHEASGGQETQYF.

CDR3 amino acids: CASSVERGGLSETQYF. The CDR3 DNA is TGTGCCAGCAGCGTAGAGCGGGGGGGCCTTTCAGAGACCCAGTACTTC. The J gene is TRBJ2-5, the V gene TRBV9, with 10 bases lining up with TRBD2. There are 16 residues in the CDR3. V lost 0 bases, J lost 4 bases, and 6 bases stayed unmatched. Germline CDR1 and CDR2: SGDLS and YYNGEE.

The chain couples TRBV6-1 to TRBJ2-7, with D perhaps TRBD2 (6 bases). In germline, CDR1 is MNHNS, CDR2 SASEGT. Deletions cut 3 bases from V and 0 bases from J, with 15 bases between. The CDR3 loop spans 16 amino acids. The DNA for the CDR3 is TGTGCCAGCAGTGAGGACTCGGGACTGAGCTCCTACGAGCAGTACTTC. Its translation is CASSEDSGLSSYEQYF.

The CDR3 nucleotides read TGTGCCATCAGTGGATTTAACACTGAAGCTTTCTTT. It encodes CAISGFNTEAFF. The chain links TRBV10-3 to TRBJ1-1; D unresolved. V lost 4 bases, J lost 2 bases, and 5 bases lay in between. The CDR3 runs 12 residues. Per germline, CDR1 ENHRY and CDR2 SYGVKD.

J is TRBJ2-7 and V is TRBV27; the D gene is possibly TRBD1 (6 bases). Germline CDR1 and CDR2: MNHEY and SMNVEV (reference sequence). V was clipped by 6 bases and J by 4 bases, with 16 bases between them. The CDR3 sequence is 14 residues long. CDR3 DNA sequence: TGTGCCAGCAGCCCCGCCCTACAGGGTTACGAGCAGTACTTC. Its protein is CASSPALQGYEQYF.

The chain joins TRBV27 to TRBJ2-3; D is ambiguous. Trimming cost V 3 bases and J 6 bases, with 7 bases left between them. The CDR3 consists of 12 residues. Germline V gives CDR1 MNHEY, CDR2 SMNVEV (reference sequence). DNA of the CDR3: TGTGCCAGCAGTTTTGGGATGGATACGCAGTATTTT. Protein sequence: CASSFGMDTQYF.

The gene calls are TRBV13 and TRBJ1-1; no definite D call. V shed 1 base and J shed 6 bases, with 18 bases lying between them. The CDR3 is 16 residues long. Germline lookup yields CDR1 PRHDT and CDR2 FYEKMQ (reference sequence). CDR3 sequence reads: CASSLEVTVHPAEAFF. CDR3 nucleotide sequence: TGTGCCAGCAGCTTAGAGGTTACTGTCCATCCGGCTGAAGCTTTCTTT. Complete variable domain (other parts from reference TRBV13 and TRBJ1-1): AAGVIQSPRHLIKEKRETATLKCYPIPRHDTVYWYQQGPGQDPQFLISFYEKMQSDKGSIPDRFSAQQFSDYHSELNMSSLELGDSALYFCASSLEVTVHPAEAFFGQGTRLTVV.

This chain joins TRBV28 and TRBJ2-3; D gene uncertain. The CDR3 has 13 residues. The ends were cut back, 3 bases at V and 13 bases at J, with 17 bases in the middle. From germline, CDR1 is MDHEN and CDR2 SYDVKM. The CDR3 nucleotides are TGTGCCAGCAGTTTGGGCAGAGGATCCCCGGAGTATTTT. Translated: CASSLGRGSPEYF.

This chain links TRBV4-1 with TRBJ1-1; D not certain. Trimming stripped 4 bases from V and 0 bases from J, with 9 bases between. The CDR3 covers 14 residues. Germline CDR1 is MGHRA and CDR2 is YSYEKL. The CDR3 DNA sequence: TGCGCCAGCAGCCCACACAGCTTGAACACTGAAGCTTTCTTT. Amino acid sequence: CASSPHSLNTEAFF.

The chain combines TRBV5-1 with TRBJ1-1; D possibly corresponds to TRBD1 (5 bases). V was shortened by 4 bases and J by 5 bases, with 24 bases between the two germline ends. This CDR3 region has 17 residues. Germline V gene sequence: CDR1 SGHRS, CDR2 YFSETQ. CDR3 bases: TGCGCCAGCAGCCCGGGAGCGAGGGGCGAGATTAAGACTGAAGCTTTCTTT. Its translation is CASSPGARGEIKTEAFF.

This sequence joins TRBV14 and TRBJ2-7; D is unresolved. This CDR3 has 16 residues. Trimming removed 0 bases from V and 4 bases from J, with 16 bases in between. Germline V gives CDR1 SGHDN, CDR2 FVKESK. The CDR3 loop is CASSQDPVNALYEQYF. DNA of the CDR3: TGTGCCAGCAGCCAAGATCCTGTTAACGCGCTGTACGAGCAGTACTTC.

The chain is built from TRBV7-6 and TRBJ2-1; 9 bases are shared with TRBD2. The CDR3 covers 15 residues. Trimming cost V 2 bases and J 3 bases; bases outside gene matches: 2. The germline CDR1 and CDR2 sequences are SGHVS and FNYEAQ. The CDR3 reads CASSLSSGNYNEQFF. The CDR3 DNA sequence: TGTGCCAGCAGCTTATCTAGCGGGAACTACAATGAGCAGTTCTTC.

This clone was seen a single time. The V call is TRBV2, the J call TRBJ2-1; D is uncertain. The germline gives CDR1 SNHLY, CDR2 FYNNEI. The CDR3 length is 13 residues. V gave up 6 bases and J gave up 5 bases, with 11 bases separating them. CDR3 coding DNA: TGTGCCAGCAGGGCGGTCGAAGACAATGAGCAGTTCTTC. It translates to CASRAVEDNEQFF.

As DNA, the CDR3 is TGCGCCAGCAGCCAAAAACAGTATTCAACCTACGAGCAGTACTTC. Encoded protein: CASSQKQYSTYEQYF. This chain connects TRBV4-1 to TRBJ2-7, with D unresolved. V lost 2 bases, J lost 2 bases, and 13 bases lay in between. This CDR3 region has 15 residues. The germline gives CDR1 MGHRA, CDR2 YSYEKL.

In the case of this clone: Other DNA sequences in the same sample also yield this CDR3. The rearrangement joins TRBV5-4 to TRBJ1-4; D gene uncertain. The CDR3 runs to 11 residues. Trimming left V 2 bases short and J 8 bases short, with 4 bases between. Looked up from germline, CDR1 is SGHNT and CDR2 is YYREEE (reference sequence). CDR3 amino acids: CASSLGEKLFF. CDR3 DNA: TGTGCCAGCAGCTTAGGAGAAAAACTGTTTTTT. The variable domain in full, with the rest retrieved from reference TRBV5-4 and TRBJ1-4, is ETGVTQSPTHLIKTRGQQVTLRCSSQSGHNTVSWYQQALGQGPQFIFQYYREEENGRGNFPPRFSGLQFPNYSSELNVNALELDDSALYLCASSLGEKLFFGSGTQLSVL.

The chain joins TRBV6-1 to TRBJ2-1, with D possibly matching TRBD2 (6 bases). Trimming cost V 6 bases and J 2 bases, with 14 bases left between them. The CDR3 runs 15 residues. Germline loops: CDR1 MNHNS, CDR2 SASEGT. CDR3 DNA sequence: TGTGCCAGCAGCCCCGGGACTTACACCTACAATGAGCAGTTCTTC. Its translation: CASSPGTYTYNEQFF.

The chain joins TRBV2 to TRBJ2-1; 14 bases are shared with TRBD2. V was pared by 0 bases and J by 8 bases, with 9 bases of the junction left unmatched. This CDR3 region has 18 residues. Germline-derived CDR1 and CDR2 are SNHLY and FYNNEI. CDR3 residues: CASSEAPPGLAGGDEQFF. In DNA, the CDR3 is TGTGCCAGCAGTGAAGCGCCCCCAGGACTAGCGGGAGGTGATGAGCAGTTCTTC.

The V call is TRBV10-3, the J call TRBJ2-3, with TRBD2 as a possible D gene (6 bases). In germline, CDR1 is ENHRY, CDR2 SYGVKD. The length of the CDR3 is 15 residues. V was shortened by 3 bases and J by 0 bases, with 10 bases between the two germline ends. CDR3 bases: TGTGCCATCAGTGAACTAGCCGATAGCACAGATACGCAGTATTTT. This codes for CAISELADSTDTQYF.

This chain joins TRBV7-9 and TRBJ2-1; 7 nucleotides line up with TRBD1. In germline, CDR1 is SEHNR, CDR2 FQNEAQ (reference sequence). The CDR3 consists of 16 residues. V lost 7 bases to trimming and J lost 0 bases; unmatched junction nucleotides: 9. CDR3 bases: TGTGCCAGCATTACAACAGGGGCCGGCTCCTACAATGAGCAGTTCTTC. It translates to CASITTGAGSYNEQFF.

This chain connects TRBV6-1 to TRBJ2-7; D is unclear. Germline CDR1 and CDR2: MNHNS and SASEGT. V was shortened by 2 bases and J by 3 bases, with 8 bases between the two germline ends. The CDR3 runs to 13 residues. CDR3 DNA sequence: TGTGCCAGCAGTGAATCTCCGGTCTACGAGCAGTACTTC. Protein product: CASSESPVYEQYF.

This chain uses TRBV2 with TRBJ1-3, with D tentatively TRBD1 (6 bases). Looked up from germline, CDR1 is SNHLY and CDR2 is FYNNEI. Trimming took 3 bases from V and 7 from J, leaving 13 bases between them. The CDR3 consists of 14 residues. The CDR3 coding sequence is TGTGCCAGCAGTGATACCCAGGGGAGGAACACCATATATTTT. Its protein product is CASSDTQGRNTIYF.

CDR3: CASSTNFAVAEAFF. CDR3 sequence (DNA): TGTGCCAGCAGCACTAACTTCGCGGTAGCTGAAGCTTTCTTT. This chain connects TRBV6-5 to TRBJ1-1; D is unclear. V gave up 6 bases and J gave up 6 bases, with 17 bases separating them. CDR1 and CDR2 (germline): MNHEY, SVGAGI. The CDR3 totals 14 residues.